These T cell receptor beta chains were read from a single sample in a study of blood T cells in healthy people across ages. Each CDR3 protein gets one entry after TCRdb re-called the 5' RACE reads with MiXCR. The data hold around 790,000 distinct CDR3 sequences, with 40% to 50% observed a single time. Sample: blood. The receptors were gathered from a man aged 55 to 70 in good health. CDR3s include the opening cysteine and the closing phenylalanine or tryptophan. The D gene is left open where the match is weak. The size entry is marked missing in some rows and otherwise reads once, few, many or a size class.

>-|TRBJ2-2|-|TRBV25-1
TGTGCCAGCAGTGGTTGGCGGGGGCCCTCGAACACCGGGGAGCTGTTTTTT
CASSGWRGPSNTGELFF
>-|TRBJ2-1|few|TRBV12-3/TRBV12-4
TGTGCCAGCAGTGCCGGACAGCTTACCTACAATGAGCAGTTCTTC
CASSAGQLTYNEQFF
>-|TRBJ1-2|few|TRBV6-1
TGTGCCAGCAGTGAAGTAGGATACCAGGCTAACTATGGCTACACCTTC
CASSEVGYQANYGYTF
>TRBD1|TRBJ2-5|many|TRBV10-2
TGCGCCAGCAGTGGAGACCACAGGGGGCTCAAGGAGACCCAGTACTTC
CASSGDHRGLKETQYF
>-|TRBJ1-6|once|TRBV27
TGTGCCAGCGGTTCCAGGTTAACCCCCTATTCACCCCTCCACTTT
CASGSRLTPYSPLHF
>TRBD1|TRBJ2-3|few|TRBV14
TGTGCCAGCAGCCAGTGGACAGGAACATCTCGGTATTTT
CASSQWTGTSRYF
>-|TRBJ1-5|once|TRBV20-1
TGCAGTGCTCTAGCGGTGCAAGGTCAGCCCCAGCATTTT
CSALAVQGQPQHF
>-|TRBJ1-4|-|TRBV29-1
TGCAGCGTTGAAGGCGGGAAGACTAATGAAAAACTGTTTTTT
CSVEGGKTNEKLFF
>-|TRBJ2-7|few|TRBV3-1
TGTGCCAGCAGCCAGTACAGTTCCTACGAGCAGTACTTC
CASSQYSSYEQYF
>TRBD1|TRBJ2-7|-|TRBV6-2/TRBV6-3
TGTGCCAGCAGCTGGCCCGGGACAGACGATGCCTACGAGCAGTACTTC
CASSWPGTDDAYEQYF
>TRBD1|TRBJ2-7|-|TRBV7-9
TGTGCCAGCAGCTTTGCGGCAGGGGGCTATTACGAGCAGTACTTC
CASSFAAGGYYEQYF
>TRBD1|TRBJ1-1|-|TRBV3-1
TGTGCCAGCAGCGTGGACAGGGTCGGATACACTGAAGCTTTCTTT
CASSVDRVGYTEAFF
>TRBD1|TRBJ2-4|few|TRBV28
TGTGCCAGCAGTGACCAACAGGGGACAGTAGCCAAAAACATTCAGTACTTC
CASSDQQGTVAKNIQYF
>TRBD1|TRBJ2-6|few|TRBV3-1
TGTGCCAGCAGCCAATTTGGACAGGGGGCTTCTGGGGCCAACGTCCTGACTTTC
CASSQFGQGASGANVLTF
>-|TRBJ1-4|once|TRBV20-1
TGCAGTGCTAGAGACCCGGGGTCTAATGAAAAACTGTTTTTT
CSARDPGSNEKLFF
>-|TRBJ2-7|few|TRBV29-1
TGCAGCGTTGAAGACAGGGTTAACTACGAGCAGTACTTC
CSVEDRVNYEQYF
>TRBD1|TRBJ2-7|-|TRBV6-5
TGTGCCAGCAGACGGGACAGCGGCGTCTACGAGCAGTACTTC
CASRRDSGVYEQYF
>-|TRBJ2-7|few|TRBV10-3
TGTGCCATCCGGCCGTCTACAGAGCAGTACTTC
CAIRPSTEQYF
>-|TRBJ2-3|-|TRBV11-2
TGTGCCAGCAGCTTAGAGGGCGCAGGCTTTGAAACAGATACGCAGTATTTT
CASSLEGAGFETDTQYF
>-|TRBJ2-7|few|TRBV20-1
TGCAGTGCCTTGTTTGGGGGGAAACGGTGGAACTACGAGCAGTACTTC
CSALFGGKRWNYEQYF
>TRBD1|TRBJ1-2|-|TRBV5-1
TGCGCCAGTGCCACAGGGGGCGACTATGGCTACACCTTC
CASATGGDYGYTF
>-|TRBJ2-1|-|TRBV6-2/TRBV6-3
TGTGCCAGCAGCATAGTGCGGGGCCTAAAGCAGTTCTTC
CASSIVRGLKQFF
>TRBD2|TRBJ2-3|-|TRBV7-2
TGTGCCAGCGGAATAAGCGGGGGGGACACAGATACGCAGTATTTT
CASGISGGDTDTQYF
>-|TRBJ1-2|once|TRBV6-2/TRBV6-3
TGTGCCAGCAGTAAACGGGAGGCCGGCTACACCTTC
CASSKREAGYTF
>-|TRBJ2-1|few|TRBV7-2
TGTGCCAGCAGCTTACAAAGCTCTCCGTACAATGAGCAGTTCTTC
CASSLQSSPYNEQFF
>TRBD1|TRBJ2-7|-|TRBV5-1
TGCGCCAGCAGCCCCCCGGGGACAGGGCTCGAGCAGTACTTC
CASSPPGTGLEQYF
>-|TRBJ2-1|-|TRBV9
TGTGCCAGCAGCGTAGTCCCGGGGGCTGGATACAATGAGCAGTTCTTC
CASSVVPGAGYNEQFF
>-|TRBJ1-2|few|TRBV29-1
TGCAGCGGAAAAGGGACGGGCAATCTAGCGGGTGGCTACACCTTC
CSGKGTGNLAGGYTF
>-|TRBJ2-1|-|TRBV6-6
TGTGCCAGCAGTTACCCGAAGGGAGAGACCCAGTTCTTC
CASSYPKGETQFF
>TRBD1|TRBJ1-6|-|TRBV20-1
TGCAGTGCGAGAACAGGGGGCGCGAAATCCTATAATTCACCCCTCCACTTT
CSARTGGAKSYNSPLHF
>-|TRBJ1-1|-|TRBV29-1
TGCAGCGTCGAAGGGGGTTCTGAAGCTTTCTTT
CSVEGGSEAFF
>TRBD1|TRBJ1-2|many|TRBV5-6
TGTGCCAGCAGTTCCGGACAGGGGGCCTATGGCTACACCTTC
CASSSGQGAYGYTF
>-|TRBJ1-5|-|TRBV3-1
TGTGCCAGCAGCCAAGGATATGCGGGATATCAGCCCCAGCATTTT
CASSQGYAGYQPQHF
>-|TRBJ2-7|-|TRBV2
TGTGCCAGCTTGCGTGGCTTATACGACGAGCAGTACTTC
CASLRGLYDEQYF
>-|TRBJ2-7|-|TRBV7-2
TGTGCCAGCAGCTCACAACCCTCCCAGGTGTACGAGCAGTACTTC
CASSSQPSQVYEQYF
>-|TRBJ1-1|few|TRBV18
TGTGCCAGCTCACCAACAGGGCAGACTGAAGCTTTCTTT
CASSPTGQTEAFF
>-|TRBJ2-3|-|TRBV29-1
TGCAGCGTAATAGTGGCACGGGAACACACAGATACGCAGTATTTT
CSVIVAREHTDTQYF
>-|TRBJ2-7|few|TRBV6-6
TGTGCCAGCAGGATACAGGGGAGGGAGGAGCAGTACTTC
CASRIQGREEQYF
>-|TRBJ2-3|-|TRBV6-2/TRBV6-3
TGTGCCAGCAGGGATAGGGTTTATACGCAGTATTTT
CASRDRVYTQYF